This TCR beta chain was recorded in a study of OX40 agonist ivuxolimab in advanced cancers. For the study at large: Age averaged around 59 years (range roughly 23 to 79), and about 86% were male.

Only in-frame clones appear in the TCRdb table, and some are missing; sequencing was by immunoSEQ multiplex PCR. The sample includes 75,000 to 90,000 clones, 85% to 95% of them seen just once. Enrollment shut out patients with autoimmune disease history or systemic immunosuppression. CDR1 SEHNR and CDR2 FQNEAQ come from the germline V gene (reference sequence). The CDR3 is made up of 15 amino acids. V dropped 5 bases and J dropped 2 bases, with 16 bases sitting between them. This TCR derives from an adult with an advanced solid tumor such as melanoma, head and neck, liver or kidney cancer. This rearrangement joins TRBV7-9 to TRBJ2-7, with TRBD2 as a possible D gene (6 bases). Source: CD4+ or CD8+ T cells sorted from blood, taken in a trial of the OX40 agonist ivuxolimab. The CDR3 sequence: CASSPRAGRTYEQYF. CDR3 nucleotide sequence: TGTGCCAGCAGCCCCCGGGCAGGGAGGACCTACGAGCAGTACTTC.